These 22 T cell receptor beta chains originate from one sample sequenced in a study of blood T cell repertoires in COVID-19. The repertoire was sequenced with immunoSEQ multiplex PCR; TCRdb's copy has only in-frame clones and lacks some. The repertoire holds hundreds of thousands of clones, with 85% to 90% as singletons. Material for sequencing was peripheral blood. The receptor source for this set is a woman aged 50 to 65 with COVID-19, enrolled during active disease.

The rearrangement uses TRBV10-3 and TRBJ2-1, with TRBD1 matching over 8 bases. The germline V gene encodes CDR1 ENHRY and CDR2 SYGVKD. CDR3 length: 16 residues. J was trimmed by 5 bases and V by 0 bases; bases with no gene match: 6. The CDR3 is CAISESTRTGNNEQFF. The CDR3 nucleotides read TGTGCCATCAGTGAGTCGACTAGGACAGGGAACAATGAGCAGTTCTTC.

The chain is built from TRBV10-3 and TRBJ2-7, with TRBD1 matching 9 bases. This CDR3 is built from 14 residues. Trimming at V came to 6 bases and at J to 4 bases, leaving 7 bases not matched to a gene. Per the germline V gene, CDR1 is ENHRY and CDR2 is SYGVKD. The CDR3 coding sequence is TGTGCCATCAGCCCGGGACAGGGACTTTACGAGCAGTACTTC. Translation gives CAISPGQGLYEQYF.

CDR3 amino acids: CASSVSYSGNTIYF. CDR3 bases: TGTGCCAGCAGCGTGAGTTACTCTGGAAACACCATATATTTT. V is TRBV9 and J is TRBJ1-3; D gene ambiguous. The CDR3 totals 14 residues. V dropped 2 bases and J dropped 0 bases, with 6 bases sitting between them. CDR1 and CDR2 (germline): SGDLS, YYNGEE. Full variable domain (missing parts from reference TRBV9 and TRBJ1-3): DSGVTQTPKHLITATGQRVTLRCSPRSGDLSVYWYQQSLDQGLQFLIQYYNGEERAKGNILERFSAQQFPDLHSELNLSSLELGDSALYFCASSVSYSGNTIYFGEGSWLTVV.

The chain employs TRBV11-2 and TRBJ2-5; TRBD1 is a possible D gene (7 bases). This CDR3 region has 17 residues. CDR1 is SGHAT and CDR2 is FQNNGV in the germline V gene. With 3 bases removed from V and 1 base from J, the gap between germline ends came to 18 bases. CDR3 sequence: CASSFRGGGGAQETQYF. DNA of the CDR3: TGTGCCAGCAGCTTCCGCGGAGGGGGCGGAGCCCAAGAGACCCAGTACTTC.

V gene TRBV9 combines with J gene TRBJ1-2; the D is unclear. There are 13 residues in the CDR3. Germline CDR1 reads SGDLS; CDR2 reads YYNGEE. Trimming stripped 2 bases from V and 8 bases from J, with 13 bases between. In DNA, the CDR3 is TGTGCCAGCAGCGTCGGGTCTGGTGAGGGCTACACCTTC. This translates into CASSVGSGEGYTF.

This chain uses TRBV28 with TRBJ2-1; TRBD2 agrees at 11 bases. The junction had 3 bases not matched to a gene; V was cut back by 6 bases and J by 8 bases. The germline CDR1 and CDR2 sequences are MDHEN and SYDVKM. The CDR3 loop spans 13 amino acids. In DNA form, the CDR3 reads TGTGCCAGCAGACTAGCGGGGGCAGATGAGCAGTTCTTC. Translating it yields CASRLAGADEQFF.

CDR3 protein: CASRMGPSLSYEQYF. In DNA form, the CDR3 reads TGTGCCAGCAGGATGGGCCCGAGCCTCTCCTACGAGCAGTACTTC. The genes are TRBV27 and TRBJ2-7; D unresolved. CDR3 length: 15 amino acids. V was cut by 6 bases and J by 0 bases, with 15 bases left in between. CDR1 and CDR2 (germline): MNHEY, SMNVEV (reference sequence).

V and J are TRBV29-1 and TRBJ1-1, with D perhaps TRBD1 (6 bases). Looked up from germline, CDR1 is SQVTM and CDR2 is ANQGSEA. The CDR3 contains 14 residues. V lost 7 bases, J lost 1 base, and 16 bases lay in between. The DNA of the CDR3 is TGCAGCGCCACGACAGGCTGGGGGAACACTGAAGCTTTCTTT. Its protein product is CSATTGWGNTEAFF.

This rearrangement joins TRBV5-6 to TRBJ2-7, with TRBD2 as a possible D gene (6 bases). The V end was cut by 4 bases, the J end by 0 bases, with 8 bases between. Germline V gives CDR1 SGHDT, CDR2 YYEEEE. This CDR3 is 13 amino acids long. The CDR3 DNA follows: TGTGCCAGCAGCGGCGGGAACTCCTACGAGCAGTACTTC. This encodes CASSGGNSYEQYF.

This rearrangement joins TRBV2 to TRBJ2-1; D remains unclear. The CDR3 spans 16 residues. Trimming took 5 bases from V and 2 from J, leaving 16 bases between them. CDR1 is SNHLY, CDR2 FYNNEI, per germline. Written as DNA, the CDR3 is TGTGCCAGCAGTAGCGCGGCAAACTACCCCTACAATGAGCAGTTCTTC. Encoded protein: CASSSAANYPYNEQFF.

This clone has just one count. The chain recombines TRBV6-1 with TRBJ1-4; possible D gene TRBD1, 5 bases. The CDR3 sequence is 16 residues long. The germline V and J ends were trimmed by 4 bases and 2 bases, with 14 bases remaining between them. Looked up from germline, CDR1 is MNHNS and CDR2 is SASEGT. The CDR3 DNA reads TGTGCCAGCAGTGCCCTCGGACGGGGGACTAATGAAAAACTGTTTTTT. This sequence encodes CASSALGRGTNEKLFF.

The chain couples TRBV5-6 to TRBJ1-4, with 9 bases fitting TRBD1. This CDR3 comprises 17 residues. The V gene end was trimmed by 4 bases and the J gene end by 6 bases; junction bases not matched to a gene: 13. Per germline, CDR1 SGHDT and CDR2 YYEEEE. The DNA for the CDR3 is TGTGCCAGCAGCGATGGACAGGGGAGGGTCATGGATGAAAAACTGTTTTTT. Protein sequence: CASSDGQGRVMDEKLFF.

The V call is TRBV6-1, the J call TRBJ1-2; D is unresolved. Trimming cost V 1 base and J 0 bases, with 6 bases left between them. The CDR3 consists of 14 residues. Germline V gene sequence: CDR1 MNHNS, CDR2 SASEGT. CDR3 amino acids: CASSEVESNYGYTF. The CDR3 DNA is TGTGCCAGCAGTGAAGTGGAGTCTAACTATGGCTACACCTTC.

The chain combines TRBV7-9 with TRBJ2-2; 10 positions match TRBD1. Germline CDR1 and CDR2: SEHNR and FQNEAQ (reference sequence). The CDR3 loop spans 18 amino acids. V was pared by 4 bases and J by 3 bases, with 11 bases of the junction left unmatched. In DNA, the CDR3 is TGTGCCAGCAGCTACACCGGGACAGGGGAAAGGGACACCGGGGAGCTGTTTTTT. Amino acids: CASSYTGTGERDTGELFF.

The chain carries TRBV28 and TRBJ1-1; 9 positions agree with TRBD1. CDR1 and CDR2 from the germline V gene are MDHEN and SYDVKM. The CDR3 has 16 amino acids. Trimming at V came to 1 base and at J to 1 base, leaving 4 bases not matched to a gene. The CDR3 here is CASSLLGTGRNTEAFF. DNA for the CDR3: TGTGCCAGCAGTTTATTGGGGACAGGGCGGAACACTGAAGCTTTCTTT.

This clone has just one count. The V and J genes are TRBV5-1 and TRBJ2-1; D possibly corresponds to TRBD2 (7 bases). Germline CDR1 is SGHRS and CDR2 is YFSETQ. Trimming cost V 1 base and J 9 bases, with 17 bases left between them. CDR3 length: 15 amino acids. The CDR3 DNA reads TGCGCCAGCAGCTTGACTGGGGGGGCGGCCGGTGAGCAGTTCTTC. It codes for CASSLTGGAAGEQFF.

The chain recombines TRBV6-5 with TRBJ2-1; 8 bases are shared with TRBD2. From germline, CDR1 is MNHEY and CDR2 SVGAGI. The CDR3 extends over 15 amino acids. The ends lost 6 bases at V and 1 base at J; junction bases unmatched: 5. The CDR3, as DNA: TGTGCCAGCAGCCTTAGCGGGGTTTCCTACAATGAGCAGTTCTTC. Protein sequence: CASSLSGVSYNEQFF.

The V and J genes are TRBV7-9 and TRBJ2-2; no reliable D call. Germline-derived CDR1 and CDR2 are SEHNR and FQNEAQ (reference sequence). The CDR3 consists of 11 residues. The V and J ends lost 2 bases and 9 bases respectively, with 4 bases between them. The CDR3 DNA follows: TGTGCCAGCAGCTTAAGCCGGGAGCTGTTTTTT. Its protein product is CASSLSRELFF.

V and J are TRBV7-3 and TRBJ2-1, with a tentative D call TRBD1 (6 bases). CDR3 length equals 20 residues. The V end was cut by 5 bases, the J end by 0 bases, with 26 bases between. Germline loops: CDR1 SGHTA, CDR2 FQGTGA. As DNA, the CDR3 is TGTGCCAGCAGCGCGAGGGGGAAGAACTCACCAGTTAGCTCCTACAATGAGCAGTTCTTC. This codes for CASSARGKNSPVSSYNEQFF. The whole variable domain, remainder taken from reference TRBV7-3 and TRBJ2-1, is GAGVSQTPSNKVTEKGKYVELRCDPISGHTALYWYRQSLGQGPEFLIYFQGTGAADDSGLPNDRFFAVRPEGSVSTLKIQRTERGDSAVYLCASSARGKNSPVSSYNEQFFGPGTRLTVL.

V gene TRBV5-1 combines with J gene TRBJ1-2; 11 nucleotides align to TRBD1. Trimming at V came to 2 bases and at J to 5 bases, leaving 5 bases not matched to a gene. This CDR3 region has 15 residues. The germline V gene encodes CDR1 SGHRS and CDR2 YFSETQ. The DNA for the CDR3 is TGCGCCAGCAGCTTCGGACAGGGGGCAGGGTATGGCTACACCTTC. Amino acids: CASSFGQGAGYGYTF.

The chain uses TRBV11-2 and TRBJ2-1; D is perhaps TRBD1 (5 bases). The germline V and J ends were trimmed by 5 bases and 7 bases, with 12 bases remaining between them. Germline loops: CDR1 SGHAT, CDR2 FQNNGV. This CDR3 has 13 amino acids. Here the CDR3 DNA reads TGTGCCAGCAGCCTGCAGACAGTTAATGAGCAGTTCTTC. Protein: CASSLQTVNEQFF.

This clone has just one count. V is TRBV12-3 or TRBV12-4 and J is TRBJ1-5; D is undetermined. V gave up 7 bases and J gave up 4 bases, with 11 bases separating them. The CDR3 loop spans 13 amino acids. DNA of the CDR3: TGTGCCAGCACCTACGGTGGTAATCAGCCCCAGCATTTT. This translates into CASTYGGNQPQHF.